This TCR beta chain was documented in a study of cytomegalovirus exposure and HLA in healthy donors. Worth noting for this clone: Antigen specificity is unknown.

Germline V gives CDR1 MNHNS, CDR2 SASEGT. V was pared by 2 bases and J by 0 bases, with 8 bases between. This CDR3 is 15 amino acids long. Broader study findings: Sequencing likely generated an artifact that appeared as a cluster of highly shared sequence variants. With later analysis, a missense DCLRE1C variant became linked to TCR beta V- and J-gene trimming.

The PCR employed 60 Vbeta primers together with 13 Jbeta primers. The assay was immunoSEQ multiplex PCR, and TCRdb's table has in-frame clones only and misses some. The sample table sets out tens of thousands of clones. V usage is TRBV6-1 and J usage is TRBJ2-1, with no clear D. Source material: PBMCs. This sequence originates from a male donor in good health and CMV-seronegative. The CDR3 here is CASSETLSSYNEQFF. The CDR3 region has the DNA TGTGCCAGCAGTGAAACCCTCAGCTCCTACAATGAGCAGTTCTTC.